These 5 T cell receptor beta chains share one sample of origin, sequenced in a study of low-dose radiotherapy and immunotherapy resistance in tumors. Both TCRalpha and TCRbeta chains were reverse transcribed with V-gene-specific primers. Both a constant-region primer and a V-primer adapter served to amplify TCRs across 20 PCR cycles. TCRdb itself ran the reads through MiXCR, one entry per CDR3 protein. This sample has about 9,800 distinct CDR3 sequences; approximately 72% occur once, and the top ten carry approximately 1.4%. Source of these receptors: a human donor with advanced metastatic prostate, ovarian, gallbladder or colorectal cancer (not recorded which). This table probably holds off-target reads from a library built for another chain.

The count of this clonotype is one. J is TRBJ2-1 and V is TRBV19, with TRBD2 identical over 12 bases. In germline, CDR1 is LNHDA, CDR2 SQIVND (reference sequence). V dropped 4 bases and J dropped 2; count of bases not matched to a gene: 6. The CDR3 runs 17 residues. The CDR3 coding sequence is TGTGCCAGTAGTAAAGCTCTAGCGGGAGGGCCCTACAATGAGCAGTTCTTC. This encodes CASSKALAGGPYNEQFF.

The chain uses TRBV5-4 and TRBJ2-5; no clear D gene. The CDR3 has 13 amino acids. Germline V gives CDR1 SGHNT, CDR2 YYREEE (reference sequence). V lost 4 bases, J lost 5 bases, and 12 bases lay in between. The CDR3 DNA follows: TGTGCCAGCAGCACCAAACAGTCGGAGACCCAGTACTTC. This encodes CASSTKQSETQYF.

The V gene is TRBV7-2, the J gene TRBJ2-7, with TRBD1 matching 9 bases. This CDR3 region has 15 residues. CDR1 and CDR2 from the germline V gene are SGHTA and FQGNSA. Losses at the gene ends were 4 bases for V and 5 bases for J; bases not matched to a gene: 9. This CDR3 is CASSSGTGKKDEQYF. In DNA, the CDR3 is TGTGCCAGCAGCTCCGGGACAGGGAAAAAGGACGAGCAGTACTTC.

The chain links TRBV4-3 to TRBJ1-2; TRBD1 matches at 7 bases. This CDR3 has 13 amino acids. Unmatched junction bases numbered 2, after V lost 3 bases and J lost 4 bases. Germline CDR1 LGHNA, CDR2 YSLEER. The CDR3 bases are TGCGCCAGCAGCCAGACAGGGCTCTATGGCTACACCTTC. Amino acid sequence: CASSQTGLYGYTF.

The chain couples TRBV5-1 to TRBJ2-7; D is unclear. In germline, CDR1 is SGHRS, CDR2 YFSETQ. The CDR3 is 13 residues long. V was trimmed by 4 bases and J by 0 bases, leaving 8 bases between them. Here the CDR3 reads CASSLWASYEQYF. Here the CDR3 DNA reads TGCGCCAGCAGCCTGTGGGCCTCCTACGAGCAGTACTTC. The variable domain in full, with the rest retrieved from reference TRBV5-1 and TRBJ2-7, is KAGVTQTPRYLIKTRGQQVTLSCSPISGHRSVSWYQQTPGQGLQFLFEYFSETQRNKGNFPGRFSGRQFSNSRSEMNVSTLELGDSALYLCASSLWASYEQYFGPGTRLTVT.